The 9 T cell receptor beta chains in this list originate from one sample, sequenced in a study of blood T cell repertoires in COVID-19. TCRdb's copy holds only in-frame clones and misses some; the assay was immunoSEQ multiplex PCR. The table includes about 150,000 clones, 80% to 90% detected once. Source material: peripheral blood. The receptor set was obtained from a woman aged 35 to 49 with acute or convalescent COVID-19.

This sequence joins TRBV11-2 and TRBJ1-2; 8 bases are a match to TRBD1. CDR3 length: 12 amino acids. Germline assignment: CDR1 SGHAT and CDR2 FQNNGV. The V segment lost 7 bases and the J segment 7 bases; nucleotides outside the gene matches: 5. Here the CDR3 DNA reads TGTGCCAGCACGGGACAGGCCGCTGGCTACACCTTC. Its translation is CASTGQAAGYTF.

CDR3 in DNA: TGTGCCAGCAGCTTGGAATCCGGCGGCCCACTTTCCACCGGGGAGCTGTTTTTT. Translated, it gives CASSLESGGPLSTGELFF. The chain uses TRBV5-6 and TRBJ2-2; D remains unclear. From germline, CDR1 is SGHDT and CDR2 YYEEEE. This CDR3 comprises 18 residues. V dropped 0 bases and J dropped 4 bases, with 19 bases sitting between them.

This clone showed up just a few times. V is TRBV19 and J is TRBJ2-4, with D hard to call. V was pared by 2 bases and J by 1 base, with 15 bases between. Germline V gene sequence: CDR1 LNHDA, CDR2 SQIVND (reference sequence). The CDR3 has 17 amino acids. CDR3 DNA: TGTGCCAGTAGTATACGTGAAAGCCTCCGGGCCAAAAACATTCAGTACTTC. Encoded protein: CASSIRESLRAKNIQYF.

The chain carries TRBV5-1 and TRBJ1-3; D uncertain. This CDR3 region has 16 residues. The V end lost 2 bases, the J end lost 4 bases, and 16 bases lay between the germline ends. Germline V gene lookup returns CDR1 SGHRS and CDR2 YFSETQ. CDR3 protein: CASSFEEARVGNTIYF. The CDR3 DNA follows: TGCGCCAGCAGCTTTGAGGAGGCGAGAGTGGGAAACACCATATATTTT.

J is TRBJ2-3 and V is TRBV24-1; the D is unclear. V was cut by 4 bases and J by 6 bases, with 10 bases left in between. In germline, CDR1 is KGHDR, CDR2 SFDVKD. This CDR3 comprises 13 residues. CDR3 DNA sequence: TGTGCCACCAGTGAGGAGAACGTGGATACGCAGTATTTT. Its translation: CATSEENVDTQYF.

Only a few counts were recorded for this clone. The gene calls are TRBV7-9 and TRBJ2-7; D ambiguous. Germline CDR1 reads SEHNR; CDR2 reads FQNEAQ (reference sequence). With 1 base removed from V and 6 bases from J, the gap between germline ends came to 13 bases. The CDR3 loop spans 14 amino acids. CDR3 loop: CASSLGLGVTEQYF. The CDR3 DNA sequence: TGTGCCAGCAGCTTAGGTCTCGGAGTTACCGAGCAGTACTTC. The whole variable domain, remainder taken from reference TRBV7-9 and TRBJ2-7, is DTGVSQNPRHKITKRGQNVTFRCDPISEHNRLYWYRQTLGQGPEFLTYFQNEAQLEKSRLLSDRFSAERPKGSFSTLEIQRTEQGDSAMYLCASSLGLGVTEQYFGPGTRLTVT.

This chain joins TRBV5-1 and TRBJ2-2; D perhaps matches TRBD2 (7 bases). V was cut by 3 bases and J by 2 bases, with 14 bases left in between. This CDR3 contains 16 residues. Germline V lookup: CDR1 SGHRS, CDR2 YFSETQ. The CDR3 DNA follows: TGCGCCAGCAGCTCGGGGGCTAGCGGAAACACCGGGGAGCTGTTTTTT. It is translated as CASSSGASGNTGELFF.

V is TRBV18 and J is TRBJ2-3; TRBD1 aligns across 7 bases. V lost 2 bases, J lost 1 base, and 3 bases stayed unmatched. There are 15 residues in the CDR3. The V gene's germline CDR1 is KGHSH and CDR2 LQKENI. CDR3 DNA: TGTGCCAGCTCACCAAGTCAGGGGGGCACAGATACGCAGTATTTT. This encodes CASSPSQGGTDTQYF.

This sequence joins TRBV18 and TRBJ1-3; 7 bases map to TRBD1. The CDR3 runs 16 residues. V lost 6 bases, J lost 2 bases, and 10 bases stayed unmatched. Germline CDR1 reads KGHSH; CDR2 reads LQKENI. The CDR3 sequence: CASSQAGGGTGNTIYF. The DNA for the CDR3 is TGTGCCAGCTCCCAAGCAGGGGGAGGAACTGGAAACACCATATATTTT.